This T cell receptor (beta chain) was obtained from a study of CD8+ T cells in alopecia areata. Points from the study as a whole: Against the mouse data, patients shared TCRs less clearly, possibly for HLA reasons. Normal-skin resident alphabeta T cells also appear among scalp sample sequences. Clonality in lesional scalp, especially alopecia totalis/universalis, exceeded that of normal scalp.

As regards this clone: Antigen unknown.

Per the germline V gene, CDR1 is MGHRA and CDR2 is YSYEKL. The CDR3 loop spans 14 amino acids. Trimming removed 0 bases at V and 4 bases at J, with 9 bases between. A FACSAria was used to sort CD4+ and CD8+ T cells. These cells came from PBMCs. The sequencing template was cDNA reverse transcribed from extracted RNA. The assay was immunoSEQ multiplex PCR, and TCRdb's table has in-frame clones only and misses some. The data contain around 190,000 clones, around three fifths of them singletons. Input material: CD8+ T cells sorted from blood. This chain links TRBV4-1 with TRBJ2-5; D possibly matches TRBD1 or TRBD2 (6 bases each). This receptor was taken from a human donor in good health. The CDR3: CASSQDGGRETQYF. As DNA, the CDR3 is TGCGCCAGCAGCCAAGACGGGGGCCGAGAGACCCAGTACTTC.